Each of the 10 T cell receptor beta chains below was sequenced from the same sample in a study of tumor and adjacent non-tumor tissue in lung cancer. This sample's RNA came from whole unsorted tissue. The normal lung tissue was taken more than 3 cm from the tumor edge. Three rounds of nested PCR, following a modified ARM-PCR protocol, produced the TCRbeta library. TCRdb processed the multiplex PCR reads anew with MiXCR; each CDR3 protein has one entry. This sample carries 35,000 to 50,000 distinct CDR3 sequences, roughly 60% of them seen once, and the ten largest clones take under 60%. Sequences were obtained from distant non-tumor lung tissue. The receptor source for this set is a man aged 45-65 years with non-small cell lung cancer.

The rearrangement links TRBV5-1 to TRBJ1-2; D ambiguous. The CDR3 is 12 residues long. Trimming removed 8 bases at V and 3 bases at J, with 11 bases between. Germline V lookup: CDR1 SGHRS, CDR2 YFSETQ. In DNA, the CDR3 is TGCGCCAGGGACCGACGGGACTATGGCTACACCTTC. Amino acids: CARDRRDYGYTF. The whole variable domain, filled in from reference TRBV5-1 and TRBJ1-2, reads KAGVTQTPRYLIKTRGQQVTLSCSPISGHRSVSWYQQTPGQGLQFLFEYFSETQRNKGNFPGRFSGRQFSNSRSEMNVSTLELGDSALYLCARDRRDYGYTFGSGTRLTVV.

V gene TRBV6-6 combines with J gene TRBJ1-6, with unresolved D. The germline V and J ends were trimmed by 2 bases and 9 bases, with 20 bases remaining between them. This CDR3 is 17 amino acids long. Germline V CDR1 and CDR2: MNHNY, SVGAGI (reference sequence). Here the CDR3 DNA reads TGTGCCAGCAGTTACGATGAGACGAGCTCTTATCGTTCACCCCTCCACTTT. Translating gives CASSYDETSSYRSPLHF.

The sample holds many counts of this clonotype. The chain uses TRBV12-3 or TRBV12-4 and TRBJ2-7, with 13 bases matching TRBD2. The length of the CDR3 is 15 residues. V dropped 5 bases and J dropped 2; count of bases not matched to a gene: 3. This chain's CDR3 is CASSTTSGRAYEQYF. CDR3 nucleotides: TGTGCCAGCAGTACCACTAGCGGGAGGGCCTACGAGCAGTACTTC.

About this clonotype: An end of the junction does not agree with germline; a read error may underlie this. This chain uses TRBV11-2 with TRBJ1-3, with TRBD1 matching over 7 bases. Germline V gene sequence: CDR1 SGHAT, CDR2 FQNNGV. The CDR3 has 17 amino acids. The CDR3 DNA is TGTGCCAGTAGCTTAATGACAGGGAAAAGCTCTGGAGACACTATATATTTT. Protein sequence: CASSLMTGKSSGDTIYF.

The V gene is TRBV11-1, the J gene TRBJ2-1; D is undetermined. The germline V gene encodes CDR1 SGHAT and CDR2 FQDESV (reference sequence). The CDR3 length is 12 residues. V lost 10 bases and J lost 8, with 15 bases in between. In nucleotides, the CDR3 is TGTGCCAATAGCCCCCAGGTTGATGAGCAGTTCTTC. This sequence encodes CANSPQVDEQFF.

This clonotype was observed a few times. A much larger clone lies a single base off, so this may be a read error. The rearrangement joins TRBV28 to TRBJ2-7, with D perhaps given as TRBD1 or TRBD2 (5 bases each). Trimming cost V 5 bases and J 7 bases, with 18 bases left between them. The germline CDR1 and CDR2 sequences are MDHEN and SYDVKM. This CDR3 is built from 14 residues. For the CDR3, the DNA is TGTGCCAGCAGTCCCGGACTGCCAGGGTTGGAGCAGTACTTC. Translation: CASSPGLPGLEQYF. The full variable domain, in which reference TRBV28 and TRBJ2-7 provide the parts outside the CDR3, is DVKVTQSSRYLVKRTGEKVFLECVQDMDHENMFWYRQDPGLGLRLIYFSYDVKMKEKGDIPEGYSVSREKKERFSLILESASTNQTSMYLCASSPGLPGLEQYFGPGTRLTVT.

Only one count was recorded for this clonotype. A single base separates this from a much larger clone, so it may be a read error. In this CDR3 the conserved last residue, phenylalanine or tryptophan, is missing, so a read error is likely. This chain uses TRBV5-4 with TRBJ2-1, with 8 bases lining up with TRBD1. This CDR3 contains 17 residues. V dropped 6 bases and J dropped 1; count of bases not matched to a gene: 12. Germline loops: CDR1 SGHNT, CDR2 YYREEE (reference sequence). This CDR3 reads CASNQGGTGDSYNEQFI. CDR3 DNA: TGTGCCAGCAACCAAGGGGGGACAGGTGATTCCTACAATGAGCAGTTCATC.

Of note for this clonotype: Here the CDR3 omits its conserved ending phenylalanine or tryptophan, so a read error is the likely source. It is unclear where the CDR3 begins or ends on the DNA, so no DNA is shown, and the CDR3 is as TCRdb lists it. The V and J genes are TRBV29-1 and TRBJ1-1; the D segment call TRBD1 is taken from the table without a DNA check. Germline V CDR1 and CDR2: SQVTM, ANQGSEA. A total of 13 residues make up the CDR3, ends included. The CDR3 here is CSARGESNTEAFS.

This clonotype was observed at least ten times. The V gene is TRBV5-4, the J gene TRBJ2-3, with TRBD2 identical over 7 bases. Germline assignment: CDR1 SGHNT and CDR2 YYREEE (reference sequence). With 1 base clipped from V and 5 bases from J, the junction kept 10 bases outside the gene matches. CDR3 length: 16 residues. CDR3 protein: CASSLMWEGGGDTQYF. The CDR3 region has the DNA TGTGCCAGCAGCTTGATGTGGGAGGGAGGTGGAGATACGCAGTATTTT. Filled out from reference TRBV5-4 and TRBJ2-3, the complete variable domain reads ETGVTQSPTHLIKTRGQQVTLRCSSQSGHNTVSWYQQALGQGPQFIFQYYREEENGRGNFPPRFSGLQFPNYSSELNVNALELDDSALYLCASSLMWEGGGDTQYFGPGTRLTVL.

In its sample, this clonotype is medium-sized. The chain has TRBV4-2 and TRBJ2-3; TRBD2 matches at 12 bases. Per germline, CDR1 LGHNA and CDR2 YNFKEQ. There are 18 residues in the CDR3. The V segment lost 0 bases and the J segment 6 bases; nucleotides outside the gene matches: 10. The CDR3: CASSQDLASGGALDTQYF. CDR3 DNA sequence: TGTGCCAGCAGCCAAGATTTGGCTAGCGGGGGGGCTCTGGATACGCAGTATTTT.